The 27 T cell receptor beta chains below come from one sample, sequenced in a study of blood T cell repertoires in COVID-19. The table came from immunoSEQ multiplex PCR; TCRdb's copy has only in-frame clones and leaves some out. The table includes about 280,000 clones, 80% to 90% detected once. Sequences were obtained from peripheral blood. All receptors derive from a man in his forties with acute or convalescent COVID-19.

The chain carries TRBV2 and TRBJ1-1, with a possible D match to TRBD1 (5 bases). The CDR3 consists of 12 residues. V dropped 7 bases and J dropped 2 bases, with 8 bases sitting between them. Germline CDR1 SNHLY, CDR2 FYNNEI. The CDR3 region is CASTRVNTEAFF. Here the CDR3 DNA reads TGTGCCAGCACCAGGGTAAACACTGAAGCTTTCTTT.

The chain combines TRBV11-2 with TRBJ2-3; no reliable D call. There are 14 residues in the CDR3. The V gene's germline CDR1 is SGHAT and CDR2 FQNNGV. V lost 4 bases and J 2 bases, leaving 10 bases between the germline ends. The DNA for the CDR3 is TGTGCCAGCAGCTCCCCACAATACACAGATACGCAGTATTTT. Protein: CASSSPQYTDTQYF. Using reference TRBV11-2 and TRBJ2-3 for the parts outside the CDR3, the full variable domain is EAGVAQSPRYKIIEKRQSVAFWCNPISGHATLYWYQQILGQGPKLLIQFQNNGVVDDSQLPKDRFSAERLKGVDSTLKIQPAKLEDSAVYLCASSSPQYTDTQYFGPGTRLTVL.

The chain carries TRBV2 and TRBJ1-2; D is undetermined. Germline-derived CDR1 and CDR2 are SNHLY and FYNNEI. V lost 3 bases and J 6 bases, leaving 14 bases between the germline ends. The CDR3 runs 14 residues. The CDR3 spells CASSEIQSTNGYTF. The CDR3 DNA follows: TGTGCCAGCAGTGAGATACAGTCGACGAATGGCTACACCTTC. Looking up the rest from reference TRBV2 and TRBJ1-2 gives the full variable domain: EPEVTQTPSHQVTQMGQEVILRCVPISNHLYFYWYRQILGQKVEFLVSFYNNEISEKSEIFDDQFSVERPDGSNFTLKIRSTKLEDSAMYFCASSEIQSTNGYTFGSGTRLTVV.

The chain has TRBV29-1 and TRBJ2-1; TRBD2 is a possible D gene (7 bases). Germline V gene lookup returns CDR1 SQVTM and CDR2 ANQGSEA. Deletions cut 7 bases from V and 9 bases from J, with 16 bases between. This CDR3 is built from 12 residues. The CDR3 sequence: CSGFGGLTEQFF. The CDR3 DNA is TGCAGCGGCTTCGGGGGGCTTACTGAGCAGTTCTTC.

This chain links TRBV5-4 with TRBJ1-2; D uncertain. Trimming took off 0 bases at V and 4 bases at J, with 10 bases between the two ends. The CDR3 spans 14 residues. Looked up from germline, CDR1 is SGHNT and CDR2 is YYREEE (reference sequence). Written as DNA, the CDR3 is TGTGCCAGCAGCTTGGCCCTAGGGAGCTATGGCTACACCTTC. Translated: CASSLALGSYGYTF.

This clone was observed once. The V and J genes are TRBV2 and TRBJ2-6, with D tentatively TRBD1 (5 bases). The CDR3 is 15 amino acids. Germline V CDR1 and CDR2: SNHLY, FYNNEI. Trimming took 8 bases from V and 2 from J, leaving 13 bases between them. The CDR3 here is CASVAGNTGANVLTF. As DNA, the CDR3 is TGTGCCAGCGTTGCAGGGAACACTGGGGCCAACGTCCTGACTTTC.

CDR3 bases: TGTGCCACCAGTGATTCTGGACAGGGCCATGGCTACACCTTC. It translates to CATSDSGQGHGYTF. J is TRBJ1-2 and V is TRBV24-1; 8 positions agree with TRBD1. This CDR3 region has 14 residues. V trimming: 2 bases; J trimming: 6 bases; junction bases outside the gene matches: 4. Germline-derived CDR1 and CDR2 are KGHDR and SFDVKD.

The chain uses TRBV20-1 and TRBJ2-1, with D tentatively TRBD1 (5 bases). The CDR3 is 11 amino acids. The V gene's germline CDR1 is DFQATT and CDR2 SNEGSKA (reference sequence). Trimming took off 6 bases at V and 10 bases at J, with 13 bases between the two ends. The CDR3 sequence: CSAAPGHEQFF. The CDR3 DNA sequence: TGCAGTGCGGCCCCAGGGCACGAGCAGTTCTTC.

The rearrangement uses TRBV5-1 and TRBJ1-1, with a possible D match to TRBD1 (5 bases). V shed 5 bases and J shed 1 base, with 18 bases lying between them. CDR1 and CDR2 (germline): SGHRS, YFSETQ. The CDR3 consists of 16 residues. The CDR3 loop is CASSTGPGDWNTEAFF. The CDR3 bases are TGCGCCAGCAGTACCGGCCCGGGGGACTGGAACACTGAAGCTTTCTTT. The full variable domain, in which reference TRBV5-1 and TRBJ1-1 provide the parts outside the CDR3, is KAGVTQTPRYLIKTRGQQVTLSCSPISGHRSVSWYQQTPGQGLQFLFEYFSETQRNKGNFPGRFSGRQFSNSRSEMNVSTLELGDSALYLCASSTGPGDWNTEAFFGQGTRLTVV.

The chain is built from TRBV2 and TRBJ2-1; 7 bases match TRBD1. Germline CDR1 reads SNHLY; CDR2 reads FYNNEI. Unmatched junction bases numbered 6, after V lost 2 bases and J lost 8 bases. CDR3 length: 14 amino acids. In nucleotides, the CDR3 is TGTGCCAGCAGTGAACGGTCAGGGGGTCATGAGCAGTTCTTC. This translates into CASSERSGGHEQFF.

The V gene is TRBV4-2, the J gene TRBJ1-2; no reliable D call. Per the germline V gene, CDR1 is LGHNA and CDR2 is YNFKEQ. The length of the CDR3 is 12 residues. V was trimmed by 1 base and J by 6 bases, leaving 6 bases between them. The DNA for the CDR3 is TGTGCCAGCAGCCAAGGACGGGATGGCTACACCTTC. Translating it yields CASSQGRDGYTF.

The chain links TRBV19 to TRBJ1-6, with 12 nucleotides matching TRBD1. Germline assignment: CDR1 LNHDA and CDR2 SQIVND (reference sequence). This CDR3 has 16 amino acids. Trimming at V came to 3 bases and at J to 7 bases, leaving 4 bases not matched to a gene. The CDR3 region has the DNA TGTGCCAGTAGTATGGGACAGGGGGCGGCGAATTCACCCCTCCACTTT. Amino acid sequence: CASSMGQGAANSPLHF.

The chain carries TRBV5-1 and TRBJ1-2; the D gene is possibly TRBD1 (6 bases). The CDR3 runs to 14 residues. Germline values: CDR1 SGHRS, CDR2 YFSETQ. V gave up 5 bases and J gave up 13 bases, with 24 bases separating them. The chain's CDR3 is CASRQGSLNWASTF. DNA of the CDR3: TGCGCCAGCAGGCAGGGGAGCCTAAATTGGGCGTCCACCTTC.

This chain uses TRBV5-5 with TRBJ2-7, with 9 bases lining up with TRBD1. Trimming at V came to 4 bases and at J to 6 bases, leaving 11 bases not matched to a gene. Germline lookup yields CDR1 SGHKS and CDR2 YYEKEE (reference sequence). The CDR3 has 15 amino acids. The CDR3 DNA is TGTGCCAGCAGCCTGCCCGGACAGGGGAACCTCGAGCAGTACTTC. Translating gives CASSLPGQGNLEQYF. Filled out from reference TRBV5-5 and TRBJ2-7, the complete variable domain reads DAGVTQSPTHLIKTRGQQVTLRCSPISGHKSVSWYQQVLGQGPQFIFQYYEKEERGRGNFPDRFSARQFPNYSSELNVNALLLGDSALYLCASSLPGQGNLEQYFGPGTRLTVT.

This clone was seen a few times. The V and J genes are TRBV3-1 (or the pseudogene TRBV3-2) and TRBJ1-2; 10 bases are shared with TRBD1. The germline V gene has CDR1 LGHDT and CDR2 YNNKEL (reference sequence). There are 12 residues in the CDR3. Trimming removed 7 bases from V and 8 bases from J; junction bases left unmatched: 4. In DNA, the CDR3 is TGTGCCAGCAACCGGGACAGGGGAGGCTACACCTTC. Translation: CASNRDRGGYTF.

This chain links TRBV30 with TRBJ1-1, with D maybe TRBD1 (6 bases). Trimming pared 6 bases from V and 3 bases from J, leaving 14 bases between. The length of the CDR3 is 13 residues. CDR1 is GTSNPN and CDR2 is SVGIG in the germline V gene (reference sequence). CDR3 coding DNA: TGTGCCTGTATCCGGGACATGGACACTGAAGCTTTCTTT. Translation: CACIRDMDTEAFF. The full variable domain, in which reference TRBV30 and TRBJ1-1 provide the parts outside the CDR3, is SQTIHQWPATLVQPVGSPLSLECTVEGTSNPNLYWYRQAAGRGLQLLFYSVGIGQISSEVPQNLSASRPQDRQFILSSKKLLLSDSGFYLCACIRDMDTEAFFGQGTRLTVV.

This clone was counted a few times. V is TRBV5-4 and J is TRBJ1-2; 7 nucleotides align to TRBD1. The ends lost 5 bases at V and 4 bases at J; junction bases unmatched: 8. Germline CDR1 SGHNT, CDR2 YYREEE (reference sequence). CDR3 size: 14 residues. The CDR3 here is CASRFAGTVYGYTF. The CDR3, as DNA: TGTGCCAGCAGGTTTGCCGGGACAGTCTATGGCTACACCTTC.

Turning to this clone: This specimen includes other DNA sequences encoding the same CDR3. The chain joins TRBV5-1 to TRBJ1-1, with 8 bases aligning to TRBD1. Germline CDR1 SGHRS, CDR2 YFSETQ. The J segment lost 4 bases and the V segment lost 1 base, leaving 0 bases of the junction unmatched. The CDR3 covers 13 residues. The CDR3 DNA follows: TGCGCCAGCAGCTTGCAGGGGGCCACTGAAGCTTTCTTT. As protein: CASSLQGATEAFF.

This CDR3 reads CASSGDSHNQPQHF. CDR3 bases: TGTGCCAGCAGTGGGGACAGCCACAATCAGCCCCAGCATTTT. The rearrangement uses TRBV2 and TRBJ1-5; 7 bases match TRBD1. The CDR3 totals 14 residues. Germline V lookup: CDR1 SNHLY, CDR2 FYNNEI. Trimming cost V 4 bases and J 3 bases; bases outside gene matches: 3.

The CDR3 bases are TGTGCCTGGAGTGACCCGGGCAATGAGCAGTTCTTC. Residues: CAWSDPGNEQFF. The J gene is TRBJ2-1, the V gene TRBV30; D remains unclear. The V gene's germline CDR1 is GTSNPN and CDR2 SVGIG (reference sequence). V dropped 1 base and J dropped 6 bases, with 7 bases sitting between them. This CDR3 is 12 amino acids long. Looking up the rest from reference TRBV30 and TRBJ2-1 gives the full variable domain: SQTIHQWPATLVQPVGSPLSLECTVEGTSNPNLYWYRQAAGRGLQLLFYSVGIGQISSEVPQNLSASRPQDRQFILSSKKLLLSDSGFYLCAWSDPGNEQFFGPGTRLTVL.

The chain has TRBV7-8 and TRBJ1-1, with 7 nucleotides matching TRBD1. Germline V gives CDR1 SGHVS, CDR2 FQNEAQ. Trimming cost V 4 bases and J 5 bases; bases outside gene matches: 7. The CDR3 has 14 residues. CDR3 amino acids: CASSYPAGGTEAFF. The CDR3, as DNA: TGTGCCAGCAGCTACCCGGCAGGGGGGACTGAAGCTTTCTTT.

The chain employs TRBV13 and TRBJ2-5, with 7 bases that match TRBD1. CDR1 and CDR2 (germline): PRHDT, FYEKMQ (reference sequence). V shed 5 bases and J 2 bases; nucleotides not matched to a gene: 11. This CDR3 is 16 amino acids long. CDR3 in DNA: TGTGCCAGCAGCGAGGGGGCAGGGAAGTGGCAAGAGACCCAGTACTTC. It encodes CASSEGAGKWQETQYF.

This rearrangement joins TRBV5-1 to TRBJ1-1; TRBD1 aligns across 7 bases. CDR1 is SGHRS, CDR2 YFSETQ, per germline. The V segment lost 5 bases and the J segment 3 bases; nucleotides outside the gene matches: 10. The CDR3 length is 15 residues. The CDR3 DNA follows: TGCGCCAGCAGGCAAACAGGGGTTACAGACACTGAAGCTTTCTTT. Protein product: CASRQTGVTDTEAFF.

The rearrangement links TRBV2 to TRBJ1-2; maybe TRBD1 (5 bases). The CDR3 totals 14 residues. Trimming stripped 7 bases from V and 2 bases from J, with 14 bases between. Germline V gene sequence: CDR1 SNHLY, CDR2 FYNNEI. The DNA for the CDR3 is TGTGCCAGCACCCGACAGACACTAAACTATGGCTACACCTTC. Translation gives CASTRQTLNYGYTF.

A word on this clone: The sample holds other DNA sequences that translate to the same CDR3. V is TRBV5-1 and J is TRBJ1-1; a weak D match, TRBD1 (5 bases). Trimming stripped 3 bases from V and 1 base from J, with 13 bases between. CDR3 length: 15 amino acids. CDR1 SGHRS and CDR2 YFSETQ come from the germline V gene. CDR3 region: CASSSLGQGNTEAFF. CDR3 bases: TGCGCCAGCAGCTCCCTCGGGCAGGGGAACACTGAAGCTTTCTTT.

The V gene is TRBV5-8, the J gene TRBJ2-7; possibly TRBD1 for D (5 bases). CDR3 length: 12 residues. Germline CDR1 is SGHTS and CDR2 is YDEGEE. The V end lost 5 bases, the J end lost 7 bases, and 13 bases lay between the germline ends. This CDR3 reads CASSPGSWEQYF. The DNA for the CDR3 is TGTGCCAGCAGTCCAGGGTCTTGGGAGCAGTACTTC. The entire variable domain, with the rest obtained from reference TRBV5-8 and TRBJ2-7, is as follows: EAGVTQSPTHLIKTRGQQATLRCSPISGHTSVYWYQQALGLGLQFLLWYDEGEERNRGNFPPRFSGRQFPNYSSELNVNALELEDSALYLCASSPGSWEQYFGPGTRLTVT.

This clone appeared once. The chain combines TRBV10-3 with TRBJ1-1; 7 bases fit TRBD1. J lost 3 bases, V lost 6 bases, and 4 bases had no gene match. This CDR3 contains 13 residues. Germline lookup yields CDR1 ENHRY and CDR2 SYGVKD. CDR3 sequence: CAIRFGTDTEAFF. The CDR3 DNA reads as TGTGCCATCAGATTTGGGACAGACACTGAAGCTTTCTTT.